Here is one T cell receptor (beta chain) with its context. What this receptor recognizes is not known. Qualities for individual bases were not recorded, and no much larger clone is one base off. The trial excluded patients who had a history of autoimmune disease or who were on systemic immunosuppression. In every dose cohort, peripheral blood was drawn for TCR sequencing at baseline, cycle 4 day 1, and cycle 7 day 1. Samples were obtained from an open-label, multicenter, first-in-human phase I dose-escalation trial of ivuxolimab. Adults with locally advanced or metastatic melanoma, renal cell carcinoma, hepatocellular carcinoma or head and neck squamous cell carcinoma were enrolled in the trial. Before TCR sequencing, CD4+ and CD8+ T cells were separately sorted from peripheral blood. Genomic DNA was isolated from the sorted cells so that the TCRbeta CDR3 region could be sequenced. The immunoSEQ Assay was used for sequencing of TCRbeta CDR3 regions. Held by TCRdb, this immuneACCESS table contains in-frame sequences only and omits some clones. Under half of the omission traces to an unresolved V gene where checked; the cause of the rest is unknown. This sample holds about 60,000 clones; about 86% were observed only once. The top ten hold roughly 0.5% of the sample.

This specimen belongs to a study of OX40 agonist ivuxolimab in advanced cancers. Some background on the complete study: Ivuxolimab was a fully human IgG2 agonistic monoclonal antibody targeting the costimulatory receptor OX40 (CD134). Intravenous ivuxolimab was administered to patients every 2 weeks at six dose levels: 0.01, 0.1, 0.3, 1.5, 3 and 10 mg/kg. Among the roughly 50 dose-escalation patients, around 20 had hepatocellular carcinoma, roughly 15 melanoma, 9 renal cell carcinoma and 9 head and neck cancer. A male proportion of 70% to 90% and a mean age of roughly 55 years, ranging from about 20 to 79, were recorded for the dose-escalation cohort. Prior anti-PD-1, anti-PD-L1 or anti-CTLA-4 therapy was permitted, and roughly two fifths of dose-escalation patients had received checkpoint inhibitors. Partial responses were achieved by three dose-escalation patients, of whom one had hepatocellular carcinoma and two had cutaneous melanoma. Peripheral TCRbeta sequencing aimed to test whether ivuxolimab altered TCR sequence diversity and caused clonal T-cell expansion. The paper describes the monotherapy dose-escalation part (N = 52 patients) of the phase I trial of ivuxolimab.

From the cysteine up to the phenylalanine, the CDR3 has a length of 11 residues. CDR3 DNA only is kept here, 33 bases in frame from base 1. In the germline V gene, CDR1 corresponds to SQVTM and CDR2 to ANQGSEA. The junction carries 11 bases between V and J, which are trimmed by 8 bases and 4 bases respectively. Study-wide findings and limitations: In the 0.1-3.0 mg/kg groups, partial responders were among the patients with the lowest normalized peripheral clonal expansion, particularly in CD8+ T cells. Low levels of normalized T-cell clonal expansion were also seen in some patients who did not respond. On average, CD8+ T cells showed more expanded clones than CD4+ T cells after ivuxolimab. At doses of 0.1 to 3.0 mg/kg, clonal expansion of both CD4+ and CD8+ T cells in blood was seen between baseline and week 6. Antigen specificity was not determined for the clonally expanded peripheral T cells.

The chain links TRBV29-1 with TRBJ2-5; no D gene call is confident. This TCR was sampled from an adult with an advanced solid tumor such as melanoma, head and neck, liver or kidney cancer. The sample was CD4+ or CD8+ T cells sorted from blood, taken in a trial of the OX40 agonist ivuxolimab. The CDR3 protein sequence reads: CSPRFGETQYF. DNA sequence: TGCAGCCCCCGCTTCGGAGAGACCCAGTACTTC.